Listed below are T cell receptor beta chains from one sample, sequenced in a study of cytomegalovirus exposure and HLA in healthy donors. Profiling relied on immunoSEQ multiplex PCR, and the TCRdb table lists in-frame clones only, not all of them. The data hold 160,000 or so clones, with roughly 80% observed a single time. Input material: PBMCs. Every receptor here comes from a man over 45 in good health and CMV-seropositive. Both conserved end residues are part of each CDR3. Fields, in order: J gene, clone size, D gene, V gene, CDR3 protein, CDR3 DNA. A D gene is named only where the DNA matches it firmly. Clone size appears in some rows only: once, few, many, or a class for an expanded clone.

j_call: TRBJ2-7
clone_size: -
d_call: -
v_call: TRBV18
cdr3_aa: CASSPGQYYEQYF
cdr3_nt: TGTGCCAGCTCACCTGGACAGTATTACGAGCAGTACTTC

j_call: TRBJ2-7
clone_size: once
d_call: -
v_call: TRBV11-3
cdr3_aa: CASSSTGFGEQYF
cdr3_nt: TGTGCCAGCAGCTCCACAGGGTTCGGCGAGCAGTACTTC

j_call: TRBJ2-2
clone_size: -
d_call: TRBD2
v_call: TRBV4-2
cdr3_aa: CASSQPGLASTGELFF
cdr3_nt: TGTGCCAGCAGCCAGCCGGGACTAGCTAGCACCGGGGAGCTGTTTTTT

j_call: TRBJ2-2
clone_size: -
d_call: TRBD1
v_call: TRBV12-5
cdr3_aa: CASASFDRGRTGELFF
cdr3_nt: TGTGCTAGTGCCTCCTTTGACAGGGGGCGTACCGGGGAGCTGTTTTTT

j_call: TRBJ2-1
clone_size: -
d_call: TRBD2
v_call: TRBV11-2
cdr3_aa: CASSSPGRGGNKFF
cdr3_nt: TGTGCCAGCAGCTCACCGGGGCGGGGGGGCAATAAGTTCTTC

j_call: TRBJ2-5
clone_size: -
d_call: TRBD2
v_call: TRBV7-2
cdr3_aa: CASSPRTSGGPLDQYF
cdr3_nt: TGTGCCAGCAGCCCACGGACTAGCGGGGGGCCTTTGGACCAGTACTTC

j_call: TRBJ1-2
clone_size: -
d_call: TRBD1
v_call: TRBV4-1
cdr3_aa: CASSQEPMTGGRYGYTF
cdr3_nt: TGCGCCAGCAGCCAAGAACCTATGACAGGGGGTAGGTATGGCTACACCTTC

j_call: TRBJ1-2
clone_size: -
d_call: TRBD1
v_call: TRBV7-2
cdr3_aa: CASSLEGQGSYGYTF
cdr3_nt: TGTGCCAGCAGCTTAGAGGGACAGGGGTCCTATGGCTACACCTTC

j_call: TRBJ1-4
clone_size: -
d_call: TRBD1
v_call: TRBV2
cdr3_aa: CASRPGQGYEKLFF
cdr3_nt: TGTGCCAGCAGGCCGGGACAGGGGTATGAAAAACTGTTTTTT

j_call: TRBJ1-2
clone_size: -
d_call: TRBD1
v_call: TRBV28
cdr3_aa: CASSLFDIRDRGLLDGYTF
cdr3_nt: TGTGCCAGCAGTTTATTCGATATCCGGGACAGGGGCCTGCTTGATGGCTACACCTTC

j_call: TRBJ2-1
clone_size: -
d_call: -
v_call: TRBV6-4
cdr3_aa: CASSPRDIPGNEQFF
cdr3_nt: TGTGCCAGCAGTCCCCGGGACATCCCTGGCAATGAGCAGTTCTTC

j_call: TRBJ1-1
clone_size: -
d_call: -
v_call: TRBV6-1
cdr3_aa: CASSRNRAENTEAFF
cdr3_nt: TGTGCCAGCAGTCGAAACAGGGCAGAGAACACTGAAGCTTTCTTT

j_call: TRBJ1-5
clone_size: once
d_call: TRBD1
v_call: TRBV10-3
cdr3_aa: CAISDRGRNSNQPQHF
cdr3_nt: TGTGCCATCAGCGACAGGGGGCGTAATAGCAATCAGCCCCAGCATTTT

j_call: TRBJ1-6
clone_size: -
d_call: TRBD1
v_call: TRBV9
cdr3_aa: CASSALGQDNSPLHF
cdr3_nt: TGTGCCAGCAGCGCCCTAGGACAGGATAATTCACCCCTCCACTTT

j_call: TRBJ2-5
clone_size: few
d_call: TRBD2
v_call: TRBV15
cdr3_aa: CATSNGLAGGMETQYF
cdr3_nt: TGTGCCACCAGCAACGGACTAGCGGGGGGGATGGAGACCCAGTACTTC

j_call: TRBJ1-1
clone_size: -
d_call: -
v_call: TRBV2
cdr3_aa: CASSPQGEAFF
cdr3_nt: TGTGCCAGCAGTCCCCAGGGGGAAGCTTTCTTT

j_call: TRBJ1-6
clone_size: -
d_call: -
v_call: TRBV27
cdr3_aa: CASSLFSRRGGNSPLHF
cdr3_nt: TGTGCCAGCAGTTTATTCTCAAGGCGGGGTGGTAATTCACCCCTCCACTTT

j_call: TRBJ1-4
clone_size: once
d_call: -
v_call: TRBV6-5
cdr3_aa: CASSYSPGLRSEKLFF
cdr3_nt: TGTGCCAGCAGTTACTCCCCGGGACTCCGGAGTGAAAAACTGTTTTTT

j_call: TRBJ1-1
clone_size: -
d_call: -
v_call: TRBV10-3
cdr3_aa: CAISAGADTEAFF
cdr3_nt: TGTGCCATCAGTGCAGGGGCCGACACTGAAGCTTTCTTT

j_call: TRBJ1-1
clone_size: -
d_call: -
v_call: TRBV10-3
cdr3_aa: CAISDFFGRETPEAFF
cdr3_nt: TGTGCCATCAGTGATTTCTTCGGCAGGGAAACCCCTGAAGCTTTCTTT

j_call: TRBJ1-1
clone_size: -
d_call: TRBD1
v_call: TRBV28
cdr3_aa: CASSLYRGEAFF
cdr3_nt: TGTGCCAGCAGTTTATACAGGGGGGAGGCTTTCTTT

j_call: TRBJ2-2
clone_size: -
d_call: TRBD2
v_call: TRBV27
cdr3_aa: CASSLRLAGAGELFF
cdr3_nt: TGTGCCAGCAGTCTCAGACTAGCGGGGGCCGGGGAGCTGTTTTTT

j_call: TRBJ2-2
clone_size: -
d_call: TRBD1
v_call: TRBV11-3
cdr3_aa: CASSLETGAGELFF
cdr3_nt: TGTGCCAGCAGCTTAGAGACAGGGGCCGGGGAGCTGTTTTTT

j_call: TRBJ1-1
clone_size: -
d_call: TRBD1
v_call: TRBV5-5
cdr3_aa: CASSSPDRVSTEAFF
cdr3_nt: TGTGCCAGCAGCTCCCCCGACAGGGTGAGCACTGAAGCTTTCTTT

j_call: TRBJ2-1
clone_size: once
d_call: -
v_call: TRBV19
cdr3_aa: CASSTGPLSEQFF
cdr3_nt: TGTGCCAGTAGTACAGGTCCCCTCTCTGAGCAGTTCTTC

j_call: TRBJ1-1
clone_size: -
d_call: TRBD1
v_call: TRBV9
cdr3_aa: CASSAGRTGGRECFF
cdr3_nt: TGTGCCAGCAGCGCGGGAAGGACAGGAGGACGTGAGTGTTTCTTT

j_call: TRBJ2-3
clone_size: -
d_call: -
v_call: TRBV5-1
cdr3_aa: CASSLGERARTDTQYF
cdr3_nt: TGCGCCAGCAGCTTGGGTGAGAGGGCCCGCACAGATACGCAGTATTTT

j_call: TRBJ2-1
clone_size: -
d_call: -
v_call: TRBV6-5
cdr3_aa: CASNPRQVQGNEQFF
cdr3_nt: TGTGCCAGCAATCCCAGACAGGTTCAAGGCAATGAGCAGTTCTTC

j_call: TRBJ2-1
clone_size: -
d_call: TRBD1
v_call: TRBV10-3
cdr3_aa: CAISESGQGKNEQFF
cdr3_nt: TGTGCCATCAGTGAGTCGGGACAGGGGAAGAATGAGCAGTTCTTC

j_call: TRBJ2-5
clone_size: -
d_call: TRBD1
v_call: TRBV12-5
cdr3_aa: CASGPGQGLQETQYF
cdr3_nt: TGTGCTAGTGGTCCCGGACAGGGCCTTCAAGAGACCCAGTACTTC

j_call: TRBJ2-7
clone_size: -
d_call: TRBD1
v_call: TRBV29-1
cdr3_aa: CSVRQGVSYEQYF
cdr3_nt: TGCAGCGTCAGACAGGGGGTCTCCTACGAGCAGTACTTC

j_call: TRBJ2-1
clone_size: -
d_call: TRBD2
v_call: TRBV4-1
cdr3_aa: CASSRLPVGLAGGYNEQFF
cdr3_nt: TGCGCCAGCAGCCGCCTTCCCGTTGGACTAGCGGGGGGGTACAATGAGCAGTTCTTC

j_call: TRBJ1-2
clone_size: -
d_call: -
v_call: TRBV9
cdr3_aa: CASSGGRPGYTF
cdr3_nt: TGTGCCAGCAGCGGTGGGAGACCGGGCTACACCTTC

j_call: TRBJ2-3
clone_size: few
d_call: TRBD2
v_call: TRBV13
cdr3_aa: CASSPVRTSGALSTDTQYF
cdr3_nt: TGTGCCAGCAGCCCAGTCCGGACTAGCGGGGCCCTAAGCACAGATACGCAGTATTTT

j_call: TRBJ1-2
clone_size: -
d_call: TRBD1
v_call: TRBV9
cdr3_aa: CASRRGTDYGYTF
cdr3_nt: TGTGCCAGCAGGAGGGGGACAGACTATGGCTACACCTTC

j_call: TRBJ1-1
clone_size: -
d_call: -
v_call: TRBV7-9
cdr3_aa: CASSPTGEAFF
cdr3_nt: TGTGCCAGCAGCCCTACAGGGGAAGCTTTCTTT

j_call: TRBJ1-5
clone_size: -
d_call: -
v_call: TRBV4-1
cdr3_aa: CASSQGGGYSNQPQHF
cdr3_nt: TGCGCCAGCAGCCAAGGCGGGGGTTATAGCAATCAGCCCCAGCATTTT

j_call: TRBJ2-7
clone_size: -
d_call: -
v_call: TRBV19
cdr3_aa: CASSVHQGQAYEQYF
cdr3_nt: TGTGCCAGTAGTGTTCATCAGGGGCAGGCCTACGAGCAGTACTTC

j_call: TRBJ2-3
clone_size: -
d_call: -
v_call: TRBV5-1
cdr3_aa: CASSLADGRQQKRDTQYF
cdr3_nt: TGCGCCAGCAGCTTGGCCGACGGGAGACAGCAAAAAAGAGATACGCAGTATTTT

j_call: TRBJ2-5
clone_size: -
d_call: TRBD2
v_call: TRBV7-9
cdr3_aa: CASSETRGGGTSQYF
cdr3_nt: TGTGCCAGCAGCGAAACCCGGGGCGGGGGGACGTCCCAGTACTTC

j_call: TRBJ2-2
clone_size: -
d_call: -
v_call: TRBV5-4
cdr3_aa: CASSLAGRGANTGELFF
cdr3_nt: TGTGCCAGCAGCTTGGCCGGCAGGGGGGCGAACACCGGGGAGCTGTTTTTT

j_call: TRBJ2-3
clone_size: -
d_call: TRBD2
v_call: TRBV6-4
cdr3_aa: CASSAGTSGGDTQYF
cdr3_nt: TGTGCCAGCAGTGCCGGGACTAGCGGGGGAGATACGCAGTATTTT

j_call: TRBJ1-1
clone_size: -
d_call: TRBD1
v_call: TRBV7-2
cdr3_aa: CASSLVGTGNTEAFF
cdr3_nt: TGTGCCAGCAGCCTTGTCGGGACAGGGAACACTGAAGCTTTCTTT

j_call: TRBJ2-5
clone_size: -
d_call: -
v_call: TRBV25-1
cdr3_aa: CASSDTGPGETQYF
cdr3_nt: TGTGCCAGCAGTGATACTGGGCCCGGAGAGACCCAGTACTTC

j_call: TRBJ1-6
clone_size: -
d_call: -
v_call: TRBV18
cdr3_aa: CASSPPTGPNSPLHF
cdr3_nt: TGTGCCAGCTCACCACCTACGGGTCCAAATTCACCCCTCCACTTT

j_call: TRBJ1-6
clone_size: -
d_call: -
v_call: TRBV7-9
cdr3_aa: CASGRDNSPLHF
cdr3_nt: TGTGCCAGCGGGCGGGACAATTCACCCCTCCACTTT

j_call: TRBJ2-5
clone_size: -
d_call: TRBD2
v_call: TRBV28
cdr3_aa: CASSSDSGRETQYF
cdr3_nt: TGTGCCAGCAGTTCGGACAGCGGGAGAGAGACCCAGTACTTC